The 20 T cell receptor beta chains below come from one sample, sequenced in a study of cytomegalovirus exposure and HLA in healthy donors. Researchers ran the PCR with 60 Vbeta and 13 Jbeta primers. The repertoire was sequenced with immunoSEQ multiplex PCR; TCRdb's copy has only in-frame clones and lacks some. The sample contains 100,000 to 150,000 clones, more than 75% of which appear only once. Sequenced sample: PBMCs. Receptors were obtained from a woman in her twenties or thirties in good health and CMV-seronegative.

This clone was detected only once. This chain joins TRBV4-1 and TRBJ2-5, with 7 nucleotides matching TRBD1. This CDR3 is 15 amino acids long. The germline V gene encodes CDR1 MGHRA and CDR2 YSYEKL. J lost 1 base, V lost 4 bases, and 6 bases had no gene match. The CDR3 sequence: CASSRGRGFQETQYF. CDR3 DNA sequence: TGCGCCAGCAGCCGCGGCAGGGGGTTCCAAGAGACCCAGTACTTC.

The V call is TRBV25-1, the J call TRBJ2-5; D unclear. V lost 2 bases and J 0 bases, leaving 4 bases between the germline ends. This CDR3 region has 13 residues. Germline CDR1 MGHDK, CDR2 SYGVNS. The CDR3 DNA follows: TGTGCCAGCAGTGAACCTTACCAAGAGACCCAGTACTTC. Its protein is CASSEPYQETQYF.

Only one count was recorded for this clone. The CDR3 DNA reads as TGTGCCAGCAGCTTGGGGCTAGCGGGCCCAGAAGAAGATACGCAGTATTTT. Amino acid sequence: CASSLGLAGPEEDTQYF. This rearrangement joins TRBV11-3 to TRBJ2-3, with 8 bases aligning to TRBD2. The CDR3 runs 17 residues. The trim removed 3 bases at V and 5 bases at J, leaving 13 bases unmatched. Germline CDR1 SGHNT, CDR2 YENEEA.

This CDR3 reads CASTPGGWGRSGANVLTF. CDR3 coding DNA: TGTGCCAGCACCCCTGGAGGGTGGGGTCGATCTGGGGCCAACGTCCTGACTTTC. The chain recombines TRBV28 with TRBJ2-6; D perhaps matches TRBD2 (6 bases). Germline-derived CDR1 and CDR2 are MDHEN and SYDVKM. V dropped 7 bases and J dropped 1 base, with 20 bases sitting between them. CDR3 length: 18 residues.

The gene calls are TRBV19 and TRBJ2-3; 7 nucleotides align to TRBD2. Germline loops: CDR1 LNHDA, CDR2 SQIVND (reference sequence). CDR3 length: 16 residues. Trimming cost V 6 bases and J 3 bases; bases outside gene matches: 12. The chain's CDR3 is CASSPLLGRGTDTQYF. Here the CDR3 DNA reads TGTGCCAGTAGCCCTCTATTAGGGCGGGGGACAGATACGCAGTATTTT.

This clone was observed a handful of times. The V gene is TRBV4-3, the J gene TRBJ1-1, with 8 nucleotides matching TRBD1. Germline V gives CDR1 LGHNA, CDR2 YSLEER. Losses at the gene ends were 4 bases for V and 1 base for J; bases not matched to a gene: 5. The CDR3 loop spans 15 amino acids. The CDR3 loop reads CASSPDTGGNTEAFF. CDR3 nucleotides: TGCGCCAGCAGCCCCGACACAGGGGGGAACACTGAAGCTTTCTTT.

V is TRBV6-5 and J is TRBJ2-7; the D gene is possibly TRBD1 (6 bases). V was clipped by 2 bases and J by 4 bases, with 9 bases between them. The CDR3 length is 13 residues. The germline CDR1 and CDR2 sequences are MNHEY and SVGAGI. CDR3 nucleotide sequence: TGTGCCAGCAGTTACCAGGGGCGGTACGAGCAGTACTTC. Its protein product is CASSYQGRYEQYF.

V gene TRBV29-1 combines with J gene TRBJ1-2; 10 bases are shared with TRBD1. Per germline, CDR1 SQVTM and CDR2 ANQGSEA. V lost 6 bases, J lost 5 bases, and 0 bases stayed unmatched. The CDR3 contains 11 residues. The CDR3 DNA sequence: TGCAGCGTGGACAGGGGGTATGGCTACACCTTC. Its protein product is CSVDRGYGYTF.

The J gene is TRBJ2-5, the V gene TRBV13, with a possible D match to TRBD2 (5 bases). TRBJ2-7 explains the end of the DNA better; the J call may be wrong. This CDR3 contains 13 residues. Germline CDR1 PRHDT, CDR2 FYEKMQ (reference sequence). The CDR3 DNA sequence: TGTGCCAGCAGCTTAGATCCTAGCTCCGAGCAGTACTTC. Translating it yields CASSLDPSSEQYF.

The chain carries TRBV18 and TRBJ2-7, with 10 bases lining up with TRBD1. The ends lost 5 bases at V and 4 bases at J; junction bases unmatched: 14. This CDR3 has 17 amino acids. Germline V gene lookup returns CDR1 KGHSH and CDR2 LQKENI. CDR3 amino acids: CASSISVRDRGRYEQYF. The CDR3 DNA follows: TGTGCCAGCTCAATTTCAGTCCGGGACAGGGGTCGGTACGAGCAGTACTTC.

The chain carries TRBV9 and TRBJ2-3; 8 bases line up with TRBD2. CDR1 is SGDLS and CDR2 is YYNGEE in the germline V gene. The CDR3 is made up of 15 amino acids. With 6 bases clipped from V and 2 bases from J, the junction kept 8 bases outside the gene matches. The chain's CDR3 is CASNPGTSNTDTQYF. The CDR3 DNA reads as TGTGCCAGCAACCCCGGGACTAGTAACACAGATACGCAGTATTTT.

The chain has TRBV2 and TRBJ1-3; TRBD1 agrees at 7 bases. Unmatched junction bases numbered 5, after V lost 6 bases and J lost 0 bases. The CDR3 covers 15 residues. Germline V gene lookup returns CDR1 SNHLY and CDR2 FYNNEI. In DNA form, the CDR3 reads TGTGCCAGCAGGACGACAGGGAGCTCTGGAAACACCATATATTTT. Protein sequence: CASRTTGSSGNTIYF.

The table lists this clone with a count of one. V is TRBV9 and J is TRBJ2-1; 8 nucleotides match TRBD2. The germline V gene encodes CDR1 SGDLS and CDR2 YYNGEE. The junction had 14 bases not matched to a gene; V was cut back by 5 bases and J by 7 bases. The CDR3 totals 16 residues. The CDR3 sequence is CASSLIGSGSINEQFF. CDR3 DNA: TGTGCCAGCAGTCTCATCGGGAGCGGGAGTATAAATGAGCAGTTCTTC.

This rearrangement joins TRBV28 to TRBJ2-5, with D perhaps TRBD2 (6 bases). Germline loops: CDR1 MDHEN, CDR2 SYDVKM. Trimming removed 6 bases at V and 5 bases at J, with 13 bases between. This CDR3 has 13 residues. The CDR3 reads CASRPGVSETQYF. The DNA of the CDR3 is TGTGCCAGCAGACCGGGAGTTTCCGAGACCCAGTACTTC.

The J gene is TRBJ2-4, the V gene TRBV18, with a tentative D call TRBD2 (7 bases). From germline, CDR1 is KGHSH and CDR2 LQKENI. This CDR3 has 17 residues. V lost 4 bases to trimming and J lost 4 bases, with 20 bases between them. This chain's CDR3 is CASSLNFLGGAKNIQYF. Written as DNA, the CDR3 is TGTGCCAGCTCACTCAACTTTCTAGGGGGGGCAAAAAACATTCAGTACTTC.

The V and J genes are TRBV9 and TRBJ1-6; tentatively, D is TRBD1 (5 bases). CDR1 SGDLS and CDR2 YYNGEE come from the germline V gene. V shed 3 bases and J shed 4 bases, with 11 bases lying between them. The length of the CDR3 is 15 residues. CDR3 sequence: CASSAYGGYNSPLHF. The CDR3 nucleotides are TGTGCCAGCAGCGCCTACGGGGGATATAATTCACCCCTCCACTTT. The full variable domain, in which reference TRBV9 and TRBJ1-6 provide the parts outside the CDR3, is DSGVTQTPKHLITATGQRVTLRCSPRSGDLSVYWYQQSLDQGLQFLIQYYNGEERAKGNILERFSAQQFPDLHSELNLSSLELGDSALYFCASSAYGGYNSPLHFGNGTRLTVT.

V usage is TRBV7-7 and J usage is TRBJ2-5; possibly TRBD2 for D (5 bases). The CDR3 extends over 15 amino acids. Trimming removed 1 base from V and 7 bases from J, with 16 bases in between. Germline CDR1 is SSHAT and CDR2 is FNYEAQ (reference sequence). CDR3: CASSLDGLAGGTQYF. CDR3 nucleotide sequence: TGTGCCAGCAGCTTAGACGGGTTGGCCGGAGGGACCCAGTACTTC.

The genes are TRBV27 and TRBJ2-5, with 7 bases fitting TRBD1. Germline CDR1 reads MNHEY; CDR2 reads SMNVEV (reference sequence). V shed 6 bases, J shed 4 bases, and the junction held 8 bases outside the gene matches. CDR3 size: 14 residues. The CDR3 loop reads CASRRLYRGETQYF. The CDR3 region has the DNA TGTGCCAGCAGACGACTATACAGGGGAGAGACCCAGTACTTC.

V usage is TRBV4-3 and J usage is TRBJ1-2; no clear D gene. V was pared by 4 bases and J by 2 bases, with 8 bases between. Germline lookup yields CDR1 LGHNA and CDR2 YSLEER. CDR3 length: 13 amino acids. The CDR3 here is CASSPDSNYGYTF. Here the CDR3 DNA reads TGCGCCAGCAGCCCCGACTCCAACTATGGCTACACCTTC.

V is TRBV19 and J is TRBJ2-7, with TRBD1 matching 11 bases. V lost 6 bases to trimming and J lost 3 bases; unmatched junction nucleotides: 4. This CDR3 region has 14 residues. Germline V gives CDR1 LNHDA, CDR2 SQIVND (reference sequence). The DNA for the CDR3 is TGTGCCAGTAGCCCCGGGACAGGGGGCTACGAGCAGTACTTC. It yields the protein CASSPGTGGYEQYF.